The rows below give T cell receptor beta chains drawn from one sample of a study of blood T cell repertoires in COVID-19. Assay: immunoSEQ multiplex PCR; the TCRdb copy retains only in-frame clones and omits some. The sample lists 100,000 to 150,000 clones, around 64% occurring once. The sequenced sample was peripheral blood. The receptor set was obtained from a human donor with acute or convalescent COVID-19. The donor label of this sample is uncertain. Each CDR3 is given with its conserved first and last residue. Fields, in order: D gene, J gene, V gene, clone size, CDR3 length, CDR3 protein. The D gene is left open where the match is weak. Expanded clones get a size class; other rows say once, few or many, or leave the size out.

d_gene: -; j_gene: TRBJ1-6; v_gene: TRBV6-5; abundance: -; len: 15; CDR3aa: CASSYSKGRNSPLHF
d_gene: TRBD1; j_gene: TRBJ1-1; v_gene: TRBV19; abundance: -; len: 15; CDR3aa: CASTQKMTGGTEAFF
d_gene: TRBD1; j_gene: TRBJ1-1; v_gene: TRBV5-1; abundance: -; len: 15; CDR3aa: CASSLVTGAGTEAFF
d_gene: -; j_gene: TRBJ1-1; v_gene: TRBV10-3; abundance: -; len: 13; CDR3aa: CAISEAPNTEAFF
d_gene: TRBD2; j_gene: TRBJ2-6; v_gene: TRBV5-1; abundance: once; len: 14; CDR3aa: CASSLAGGSNVLTF
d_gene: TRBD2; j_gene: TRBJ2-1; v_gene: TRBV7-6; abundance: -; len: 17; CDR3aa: CASIDRLGGGIYNEQFF
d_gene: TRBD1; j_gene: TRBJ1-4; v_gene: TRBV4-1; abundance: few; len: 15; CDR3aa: CASSQGGQGGEKLFF
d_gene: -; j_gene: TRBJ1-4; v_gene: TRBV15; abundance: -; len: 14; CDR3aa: CATSRDPVVEKLFF
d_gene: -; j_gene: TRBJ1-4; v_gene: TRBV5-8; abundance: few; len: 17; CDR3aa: CASRPGRSRVANEKLFF
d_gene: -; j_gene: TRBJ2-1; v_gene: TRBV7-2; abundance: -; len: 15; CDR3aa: CASSLARGGSNEQFF
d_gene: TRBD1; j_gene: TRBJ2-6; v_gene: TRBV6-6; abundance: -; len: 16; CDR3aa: CASSSTGSSGANVLTF
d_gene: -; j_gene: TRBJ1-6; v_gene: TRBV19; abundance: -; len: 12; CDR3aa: CASSIGDSPLHF
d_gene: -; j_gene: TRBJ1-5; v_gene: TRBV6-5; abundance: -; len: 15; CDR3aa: CASSWEIRSNQPQHF
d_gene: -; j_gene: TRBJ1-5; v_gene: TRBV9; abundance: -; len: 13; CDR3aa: CASSVDPELPQHF
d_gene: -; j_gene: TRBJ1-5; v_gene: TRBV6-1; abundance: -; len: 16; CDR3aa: CASSEWGRGANQPQHF
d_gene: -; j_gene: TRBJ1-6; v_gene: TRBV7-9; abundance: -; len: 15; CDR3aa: CASSLADSYNSPLHF
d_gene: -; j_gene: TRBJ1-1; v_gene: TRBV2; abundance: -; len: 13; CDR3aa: CASSEHGYTEAFF
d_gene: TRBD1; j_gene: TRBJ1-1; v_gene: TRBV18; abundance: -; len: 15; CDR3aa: CASSLLGGKDVGAFF
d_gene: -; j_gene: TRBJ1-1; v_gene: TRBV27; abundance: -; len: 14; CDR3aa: CASRQQGYDTEAFF
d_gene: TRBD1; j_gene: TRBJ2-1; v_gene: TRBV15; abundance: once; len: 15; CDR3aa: CATSRSGTGSNEQFF
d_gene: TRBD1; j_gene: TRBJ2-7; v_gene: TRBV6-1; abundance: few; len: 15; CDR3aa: CASSEATGGPYEQYF
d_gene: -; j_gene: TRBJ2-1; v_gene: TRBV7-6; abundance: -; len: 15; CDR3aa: CASSRLASSYNEQFF
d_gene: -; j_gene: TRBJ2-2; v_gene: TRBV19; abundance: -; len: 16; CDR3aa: CASSMGIRGPPGELFF
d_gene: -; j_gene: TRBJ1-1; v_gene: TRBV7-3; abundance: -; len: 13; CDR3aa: CASSYSGNTEAFF
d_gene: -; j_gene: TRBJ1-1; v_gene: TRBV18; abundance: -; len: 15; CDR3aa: CASSPPWTTGTEAFF
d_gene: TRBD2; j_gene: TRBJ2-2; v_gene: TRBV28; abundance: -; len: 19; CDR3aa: CASSAPGLAIKRGTGELFF
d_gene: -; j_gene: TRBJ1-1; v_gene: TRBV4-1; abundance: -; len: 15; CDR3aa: CASSLRGGGWTEAFF
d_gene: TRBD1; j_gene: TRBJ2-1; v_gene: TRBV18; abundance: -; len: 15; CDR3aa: CASSLQGARGGEQFF
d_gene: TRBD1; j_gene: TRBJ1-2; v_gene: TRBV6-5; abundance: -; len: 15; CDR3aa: CAGRPYRGANYGYTF
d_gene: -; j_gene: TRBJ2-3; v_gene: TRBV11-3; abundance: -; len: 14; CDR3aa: CASSFGGNTDTQYF
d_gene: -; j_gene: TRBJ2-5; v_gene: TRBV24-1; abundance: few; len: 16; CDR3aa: CATSGSTGRRVETQYF
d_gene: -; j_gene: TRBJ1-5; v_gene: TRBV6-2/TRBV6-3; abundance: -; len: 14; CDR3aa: CASSYQGPLQPQHF
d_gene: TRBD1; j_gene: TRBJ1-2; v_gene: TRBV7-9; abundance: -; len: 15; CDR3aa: CASSSNWDRVSGYTF
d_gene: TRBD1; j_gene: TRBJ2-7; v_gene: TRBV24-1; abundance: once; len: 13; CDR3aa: CATSDYTGGEQYF
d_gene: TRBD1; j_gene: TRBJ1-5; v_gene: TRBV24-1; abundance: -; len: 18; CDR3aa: CATSDSPGQGPGNQPQHF
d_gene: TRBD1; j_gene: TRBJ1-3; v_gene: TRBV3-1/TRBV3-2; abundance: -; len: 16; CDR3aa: CASSHRQGSAGNTIYF
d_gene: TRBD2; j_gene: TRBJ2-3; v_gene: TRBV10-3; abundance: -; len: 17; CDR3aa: CAISPRGRGGVEDTQYF
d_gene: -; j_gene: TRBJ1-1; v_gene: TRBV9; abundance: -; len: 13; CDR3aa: CASSVAGATEAFF
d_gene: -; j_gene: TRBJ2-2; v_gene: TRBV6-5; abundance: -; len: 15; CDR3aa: CASSYTGGRPGELFF
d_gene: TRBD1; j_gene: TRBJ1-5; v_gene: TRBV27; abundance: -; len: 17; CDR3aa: CASSPRMTGNSNQPQHF
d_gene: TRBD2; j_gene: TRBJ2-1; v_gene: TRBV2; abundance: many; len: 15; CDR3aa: CATRLTSGSSGEQFF
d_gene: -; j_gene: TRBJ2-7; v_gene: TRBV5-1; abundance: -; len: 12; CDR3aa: CASSVRGYEQYF
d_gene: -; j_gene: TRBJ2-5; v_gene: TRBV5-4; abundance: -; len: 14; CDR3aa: CASSRTVFQETQYF
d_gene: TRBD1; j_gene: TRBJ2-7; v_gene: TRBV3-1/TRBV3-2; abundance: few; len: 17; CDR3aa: CASSHPLGGTGAYEQYF
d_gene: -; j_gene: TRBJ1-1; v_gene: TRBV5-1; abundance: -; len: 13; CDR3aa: CASSLVGETEAFF
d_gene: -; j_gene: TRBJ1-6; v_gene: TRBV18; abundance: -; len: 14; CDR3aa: CASSRQNRESPLHF
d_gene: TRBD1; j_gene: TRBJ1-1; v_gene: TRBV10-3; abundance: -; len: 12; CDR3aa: CAISVGTVEAFF
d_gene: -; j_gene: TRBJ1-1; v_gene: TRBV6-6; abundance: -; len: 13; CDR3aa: CASSRTGFTEAFF
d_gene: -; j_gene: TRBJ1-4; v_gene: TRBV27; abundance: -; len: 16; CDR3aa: CASSPYRLQYNEKLFF
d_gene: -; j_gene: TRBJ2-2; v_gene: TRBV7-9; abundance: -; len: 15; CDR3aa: CASSFQTANTGELFF
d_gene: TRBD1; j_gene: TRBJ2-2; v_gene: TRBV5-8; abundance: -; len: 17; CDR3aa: CASSVGTGGWRTGELFF
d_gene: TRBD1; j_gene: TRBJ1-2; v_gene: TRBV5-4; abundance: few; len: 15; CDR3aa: CASSLRDRGDYGYTF
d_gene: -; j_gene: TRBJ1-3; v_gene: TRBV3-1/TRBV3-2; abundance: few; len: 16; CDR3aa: CASSPLRVSSGNTIYF